This T cell receptor beta chain is drawn from a study of CD8 T cells in ankylosing spondylitis. Findings and limits, study-wide: Ankylosing spondylitis blood seemed to carry a telltale TCR beta motif made of roughly eight highly homologous variants.

This clonotype was observed at least ten times. Its antigen is unidentified. MiXCR, run by TCRdb on the 5' RACE reads, gives a single entry per CDR3 protein. The data show roughly 35,000 distinct CDR3 sequences, 11% seen once. The CDR3 contains 13 residues. Germline loops: CDR1 SNHLY, CDR2 FYNNEI. V usage is TRBV2 and J usage is TRBJ2-7, with D unclear. The TCR was taken from a male donor with ankylosing spondylitis. The material sequenced was synovial fluid, either unsorted or a sorted T cell fraction (not recorded which). This chain's CDR3 is CANKEASVTEQYF. In nucleotides, the CDR3 is TGTGCTAACAAGGAAGCGAGCGTCACCGAGCAGTACTTC.